The following is a T cell receptor beta chain sequence with its context. The germline gene is not matched at one end of the junction; a read error may be the cause. Sequencing used immunoSEQ multiplex PCR; TCRdb keeps in-frame clones, though not all of them. The data show around 65,000 clones, with over 80% seen just once and 4% to 5% held by the top ten. The sample comes from a study of technical replicates of blood from a handful of donors. The CDR3 covers 19 residues. In germline, CDR1 is LNHDA, CDR2 SQIVND (reference sequence). The V gene is TRBV19, the J gene TRBJ2-3; 15 nucleotides line up with TRBD2. This receptor was taken from a human donor in good health. Some clones in this sample may be carry-over from other donors' samples. The sample consisted of PBMCs. CDR3 in amino acids: CASSLGLAGGRLGTDTQYF. The CDR3 region has the DNA TGTGCCAGTAGTTTGGGACTAGCGGGAGGTAGATTGGGCACCGATACGCAGTATTTT.